Listed here are 21 T cell receptor beta chains from one sample, sequenced in a study of blood T cell repertoires in COVID-19. The repertoire was sequenced with immunoSEQ multiplex PCR; TCRdb's copy has only in-frame clones and lacks some. Among 150,000 to 200,000 clones listed, around 84% were seen once. The specimen sequenced was PBMCs or T cells enriched from blood (not recorded which). Source of these receptors: a woman between 25 and 40 years old who had been exposed to COVID-19.

The rearrangement joins TRBV19 to TRBJ2-2; tentatively, D is TRBD2 (5 bases). Trimming took 6 bases from V and 3 from J, leaving 17 bases between them. Germline CDR1 reads LNHDA; CDR2 reads SQIVND (reference sequence). This CDR3 has 16 residues. The CDR3 is CASSENFPGDTGELFF. In nucleotides, the CDR3 is TGTGCCAGTAGCGAAAACTTTCCCGGGGACACCGGGGAGCTGTTTTTT.

This sequence joins TRBV30 and TRBJ1-1; 8 nucleotides agree with TRBD1. V trimming: 4 bases; J trimming: 2 bases; junction bases outside the gene matches: 6. Germline V gene sequence: CDR1 GTSNPN, CDR2 SVGIG (reference sequence). CDR3 size: 14 residues. CDR3 coding DNA: TGTGCCTGGAACAGGGGGGATTTAAACACTGAAGCTTTCTTT. Residues: CAWNRGDLNTEAFF.

The V call is TRBV7-9, the J call TRBJ1-6; D is ambiguous. Trimming cost V 8 bases and J 7 bases, with 15 bases left between them. Germline V gene data show CDR1 as SEHNR and CDR2 as FQNEAQ (reference sequence). There are 14 residues in the CDR3. CDR3 loop: CASQLRAVNSPLHF. The CDR3, as DNA: TGTGCCAGCCAGCTGCGGGCGGTCAATTCACCCCTCCACTTT.

The chain is built from TRBV19 and TRBJ2-5, with 13 bases fitting TRBD2. J was trimmed by 2 bases and V by 6 bases; bases with no gene match: 6. The CDR3 sequence is 16 residues long. CDR1 is LNHDA, CDR2 SQIVND, per germline (reference sequence). In DNA, the CDR3 is TGTGCCAGTAGGGCAGGACTAGCGGGAGTACAAGAGACCCAGTACTTC. It yields the protein CASRAGLAGVQETQYF.

The V call is TRBV4-1, the J call TRBJ1-1, with D possibly TRBD1 on 6 matching bases. The V and J ends lost 4 bases and 11 bases respectively, with 17 bases between them. The CDR3 totals 13 residues. The germline V gene encodes CDR1 MGHRA and CDR2 YSYEKL. CDR3 sequence reads: CASSLTGSSVAFF. The CDR3 DNA sequence: TGCGCCAGCAGCCTGACAGGCAGCAGTGTGGCTTTCTTT.

The CDR3 reads CASSANPGQGAMSYTF. In nucleotides, the CDR3 is TGTGCCAGCAGCGCCAATCCGGGACAGGGGGCGATGAGCTACACCTTC. The rearrangement uses TRBV9 and TRBJ1-2; 12 bases fit TRBD1. V lost 3 bases to trimming and J lost 9 bases; unmatched junction nucleotides: 12. The CDR3 loop spans 16 amino acids. The germline gives CDR1 SGDLS, CDR2 YYNGEE.

The chain is built from TRBV7-2 and TRBJ2-3; 8 bases match TRBD2. The germline V gene encodes CDR1 SGHTA and CDR2 FQGNSA. This CDR3 has 15 residues. V dropped 5 bases and J dropped 3; count of bases not matched to a gene: 7. The CDR3 DNA sequence: TGTGCCAGCAGCCCGGGGGGGTCGTGGACAGATACGCAGTATTTT. Its protein is CASSPGGSWTDTQYF.

Here the CDR3 reads CASSFGQGWDRTEAFF. For the CDR3, the DNA is TGTGCCAGCAGTTTTGGGCAGGGGTGGGACAGGACTGAAGCTTTCTTT. This sequence joins TRBV28 and TRBJ1-1, with 8 positions matching TRBD1. The germline V gene encodes CDR1 MDHEN and CDR2 SYDVKM. The V gene end was trimmed by 3 bases and the J gene end by 5 bases; junction bases not matched to a gene: 11. This CDR3 has 16 amino acids.

The chain is built from TRBV10-3 and TRBJ1-2; 9 nucleotides agree with TRBD1. V was clipped by 4 bases and J by 3 bases; unmatched bases: 6. Looked up from germline, CDR1 is ENHRY and CDR2 is SYGVKD. The CDR3 runs to 15 residues. CDR3 DNA: TGTGCCATCAGTGGTGGACAGGGGCCAGACTATGGCTACACCTTC. The encoded protein is CAISGGQGPDYGYTF.

This clone was detected only a few times. The chain has TRBV19 and TRBJ1-1, with D hard to call. The CDR3 is 17 residues long. V was cut by 0 bases and J by 3 bases, with 17 bases left in between. Germline-derived CDR1 and CDR2 are LNHDA and SQIVND (reference sequence). The CDR3 region is CASSIDDVRAVDTEAFF. Here the CDR3 DNA reads TGTGCCAGTAGTATAGATGATGTGAGGGCGGTGGACACTGAAGCTTTCTTT. The full variable domain, completed using reference TRBV19 and TRBJ1-1, is DGGITQSPKYLFRKEGQNVTLSCEQNLNHDAMYWYRQDPGQGLRLIYYSQIVNDFQKGDIAEGYSVSREKKESFPLTVTSAQKNPTAFYLCASSIDDVRAVDTEAFFGQGTRLTVV.

J is TRBJ1-1 and V is TRBV2; 8 nucleotides match TRBD1. The CDR3 is 15 amino acids. The germline V gene encodes CDR1 SNHLY and CDR2 FYNNEI. V lost 2 bases, J lost 5 bases, and 7 bases stayed unmatched. The CDR3 here is CASSEPWTGRTEAFF. CDR3 in DNA: TGTGCCAGCAGTGAACCCTGGACAGGGAGAACTGAAGCTTTCTTT. Full variable domain (remainder filled in from reference TRBV2 and TRBJ1-1): EPEVTQTPSHQVTQMGQEVILRCVPISNHLYFYWYRQILGQKVEFLVSFYNNEISEKSEIFDDQFSVERPDGSNFTLKIRSTKLEDSAMYFCASSEPWTGRTEAFFGQGTRLTVV.

This chain joins TRBV19 and TRBJ2-1; 10 bases agree with TRBD1. V was pared by 3 bases and J by 8 bases, with 7 bases of the junction left unmatched. From germline, CDR1 is LNHDA and CDR2 SQIVND (reference sequence). The CDR3 runs 15 residues. The CDR3 is CASSIRQGARDEQFF. CDR3 bases: TGTGCCAGTAGTATCCGACAGGGGGCTAGGGATGAGCAGTTCTTC.

The chain uses TRBV27 and TRBJ1-4, with D maybe TRBD1 (5 bases). Trimming removed 6 bases from V and 5 bases from J, with 16 bases in between. The CDR3 runs 15 residues. The germline V gene encodes CDR1 MNHEY and CDR2 SMNVEV (reference sequence). Here the CDR3 reads CASSRGGNLNEKLFF. Here the CDR3 DNA reads TGTGCCAGCAGCCGGGGGGGGAATTTAAATGAAAAACTGTTTTTT.

The J gene is TRBJ1-1, the V gene TRBV7-6; 7 bases map to TRBD1. CDR3 length equals 15 residues. Per the germline V gene, CDR1 is SGHVS and CDR2 is FNYEAQ. Trimming at V came to 5 bases and at J to 3 bases, leaving 9 bases not matched to a gene. CDR3 loop: CASSQPGGGDTEAFF. The CDR3 coding sequence is TGTGCCAGCAGCCAACCAGGGGGTGGAGACACTGAAGCTTTCTTT. Variable domain in full (rest from reference TRBV7-6 and TRBJ1-1): GAGVSQSPRYKVTKRGQDVALRCDPISGHVSLYWYRQALGQGPEFLTYFNYEAQQDKSGLPNDRFSAERPEGSISTLTIQRTEQRDSAMYRCASSQPGGGDTEAFFGQGTRLTVV.

V is TRBV2 and J is TRBJ2-1; D not resolved. The germline V gene encodes CDR1 SNHLY and CDR2 FYNNEI. V lost 3 bases, J lost 1 base, and 10 bases lay in between. The CDR3 length is 15 residues. The CDR3 bases are TGTGCCAGCAGTGAGAGTGGTGGTTCCTACAATGAGCAGTTCTTC. Amino acids: CASSESGGSYNEQFF.

The chain is built from TRBV29-1 and TRBJ2-1, with 12 bases that match TRBD1. From germline, CDR1 is SQVTM and CDR2 ANQGSEA. The V and J ends lost 6 bases and 2 bases, in that order; junction bases with no gene match: 2. There are 14 residues in the CDR3. CDR3 bases: TGCAGCGTAGGGGACAGGGGGCCCTACAATGAGCAGTTCTTC. Its protein is CSVGDRGPYNEQFF.

The CDR3 loop is CASTPGQYNSPLHF. The CDR3 DNA follows: TGTGCCAGCACCCCGGGACAGTATAATTCACCCCTCCACTTT. The rearrangement links TRBV3-1 (or the pseudogene TRBV3-2) to TRBJ1-6; 7 nucleotides line up with TRBD1. Trimming cost V 7 bases and J 4 bases; bases outside gene matches: 4. In germline, CDR1 is LGHDT, CDR2 YNNKEL (reference sequence). The CDR3 is 14 amino acids.

The chain employs TRBV6-9 and TRBJ2-7, with D possibly being TRBD1 (6 bases). Germline V gene sequence: CDR1 MNHGY, CDR2 SVAAGI. V was clipped by 3 bases and J by 3 bases, with 15 bases between them. The CDR3 has 15 amino acids. This CDR3 is CASSYMQGTIYEQYF. The CDR3 DNA reads TGTGCCAGCAGTTACATGCAGGGGACAATCTACGAGCAGTACTTC.

The chain recombines TRBV7-6 with TRBJ2-3; tentatively, D is TRBD2 (6 bases). Germline-derived CDR1 and CDR2 are SGHVS and FNYEAQ. CDR3 length: 15 residues. Trimming cost V 1 base and J 2 bases, with 10 bases left between them. CDR3 nucleotide sequence: TGTGCCAGCAGCTTAGGGGACTCGTACACAGATACGCAGTATTTT. As protein: CASSLGDSYTDTQYF.

This chain connects TRBV5-4 to TRBJ2-1, with D perhaps TRBD1 (5 bases). V lost 4 bases and J 6 bases, leaving 17 bases between the germline ends. This CDR3 spans 15 amino acids. Germline CDR1 is SGHNT and CDR2 is YYREEE (reference sequence). The CDR3 region has the DNA TGTGCCAGCAGCCCCGGGCCAGGGCCTGCCAATGAGCAGTTCTTC. As protein: CASSPGPGPANEQFF.

The chain couples TRBV28 to TRBJ2-1; D gene ambiguous. The CDR3 extends over 14 amino acids. Germline CDR1 and CDR2: MDHEN and SYDVKM. Trimming stripped 4 bases from V and 2 bases from J, with 9 bases between. The CDR3 bases are TGTGCCAGCAGTTCCCCGAGTACCTACAATGAGCAGTTCTTC. Amino acid sequence: CASSSPSTYNEQFF.